This entry lists 9 T cell receptor beta chains sequenced from one sample in a study of tumor and adjacent non-tumor tissue in lung cancer. The library came from three nested PCR rounds adapted from ARM-PCR protocols. One entry per CDR3 protein results from TCRdb running MiXCR on the multiplex PCR reads. The repertoire consists of tens of thousands of distinct CDR3 sequences, with roughly 80% occurring once and the leading ten covering around 12%. RNA was extracted from bulk tissue without any cell sorting. The sequencing input was lung tumor tissue. All receptors come from a woman in her 50s with non-small cell lung cancer.

For this clonotype: Germline and junction disagree at one end, which may indicate a read error. The genes are TRBV2 and TRBJ2-7, with a tentative D call TRBD2 (5 bases). CDR1 is SNHLY, CDR2 FYNNEI, per germline. This CDR3 has 11 amino acids. The CDR3 reads CAGSTREEQYF. CDR3 sequence (DNA): TGTGCCGGCAGTACTAGAGAAGAGCAGTACTTC.

Turning to this clonotype: In this CDR3 the conserved last residue, phenylalanine or tryptophan, is missing, so a read error is likely. V and J are TRBV28 and TRBJ2-5, with TRBD1 matching over 11 bases. CDR1 and CDR2 from the germline V gene are MDHEN and SYDVKM. CDR3 length: 17 amino acids. CDR3 protein: CASSLSGTGGIGEIQYL. The CDR3 DNA reads TGTGCTAGCAGTTTATCGGGGACAGGGGGTATAGGGGAGATCCAGTACTTA.

The chain couples TRBV4-1 to TRBJ1-2; 10 bases line up with TRBD1. The germline gives CDR1 MGHRA, CDR2 YSYEKL. This CDR3 spans 17 amino acids. The junction had 14 bases not matched to a gene; V was cut back by 6 bases and J by 4 bases. As DNA, the CDR3 is TGCGCCAGCAGTCAACACGGGACAGGGGAGGACGTCTATGGCTACACCTTC. This translates into CASSQHGTGEDVYGYTF.

As to this clonotype: At one end the junction does not follow the germline gene, possibly because of a read error. The chain is built from TRBV6-5 and TRBJ2-1, with D unresolved. The germline CDR1 and CDR2 sequences are MNHEY and SVGAGI. The CDR3 covers 12 residues. CDR3 in amino acids: CASSRANNEQFF. The CDR3 coding sequence is TGTGCCAGCAGCAGAGCTAACAATGAGCAGTTTTTC.

This clonotype was seen at least ten times. The rearrangement links TRBV6-1 to TRBJ1-5, with D uncertain. Trimming removed 3 bases from V and 3 bases from J, with 6 bases in between. The CDR3 spans 13 residues. Germline assignment: CDR1 MNHNS and CDR2 SASEGT. The CDR3 sequence is CASSDTANQPQHF. CDR3 DNA sequence: TGTGCCAGCAGTGACACTGCCAATCAGCCCCAGCATTTT.

Worth noting for this clonotype: A read error may explain this, as a much larger clone is one base away. This chain links TRBV7-8 with TRBJ2-1; 9 bases map to TRBD1. This CDR3 contains 13 residues. Germline assignment: CDR1 SGHVS and CDR2 FQNEAQ. The V gene end was trimmed by 7 bases and the J gene end by 10 bases; junction bases not matched to a gene: 8. The CDR3 DNA reads as TGTGCCAGCATACGGGACAGGGCTTACGAGCAGTTCTTC. Protein sequence: CASIRDRAYEQFF.

Worth noting for this clonotype: An end of the junction differs from the germline gene, which may be a read error. The gene calls are TRBV2 and TRBJ2-7; D is uncertain. The CDR3 consists of 15 residues. The germline gives CDR1 SNHLY, CDR2 FYNNEI. In DNA form, the CDR3 reads TGTGCCAGTAGTGAAGAGGCAGTAGGAAGCAACGAGCAGTACTTC. The encoded protein is CASSEEAVGSNEQYF.

As to this clonotype: Given the absence of the conserved phenylalanine or tryptophan at the CDR3 end, a read error is likely. It is unclear where the CDR3 begins or ends on the DNA, so no DNA is shown, and the CDR3 is as TCRdb lists it. The chain joins TRBV11-3 to TRBJ2-2; the DNA was not compared with TRBD1, the D call given in the table. Germline CDR1 and CDR2: SGHNT and YENEEA. The CDR3 is 14 amino acids in total, end residues counted. CDR3 sequence: CASSLAGGAGELLL.

V is TRBV10-3 and J is TRBJ2-5, with TRBD2 matching over 9 bases. Trimming took 4 bases from V and 3 from J; bases not matched to a gene: 6. This CDR3 comprises 15 residues. Germline CDR1 and CDR2: ENHRY and SYGVKD. The CDR3, as DNA: TGTGCCATCAGTGTGGCGGGAGGGACTAAAGAGACCCAGTACTTC. This encodes CAISVAGGTKETQYF.